A single sample gave rise to the 17 T cell receptor beta chains below, sequenced in a study of OX40 agonist ivuxolimab in advanced cancers. The table came from immunoSEQ multiplex PCR; TCRdb's copy has only in-frame clones and leaves some out. This table holds about 54,000 clones, roughly 90% found once. Sample: CD4+ or CD8+ T cells sorted from blood, taken in a trial of the OX40 agonist ivuxolimab. These receptors were taken from an adult with an advanced solid tumor such as melanoma, head and neck, liver or kidney cancer.

The CDR3 coding sequence is TGCGCCAGCAGCTTTGGTGGGGACATCACAGATACGCAGTATTTT. It is translated as CASSFGGDITDTQYF. The J gene is TRBJ2-3, the V gene TRBV5-1; tentatively, D is TRBD1 (6 bases). CDR1 SGHRS and CDR2 YFSETQ come from the germline V gene. The CDR3 runs to 15 residues. Trimming took 2 bases from V and 2 from J, leaving 12 bases between them. Using reference TRBV5-1 and TRBJ2-3 for the parts outside the CDR3, the full variable domain is KAGVTQTPRYLIKTRGQQVTLSCSPISGHRSVSWYQQTPGQGLQFLFEYFSETQRNKGNFPGRFSGRQFSNSRSEMNVSTLELGDSALYLCASSFGGDITDTQYFGPGTRLTVL.

The chain couples TRBV5-1 to TRBJ2-5; D is ambiguous. The germline V and J ends were trimmed by 2 bases and 2 bases, with 13 bases remaining between them. The CDR3 loop spans 15 amino acids. The germline V gene has CDR1 SGHRS and CDR2 YFSETQ. CDR3 in DNA: TGCGCCAGCAGCTTCTACCAACAGAGACAAGAGACCCAGTACTTC. This encodes CASSFYQQRQETQYF.

The sample holds one count of this clone. The chain is built from TRBV5-6 and TRBJ2-3; D unresolved. Germline values: CDR1 SGHDT, CDR2 YYEEEE. CDR3 size: 13 residues. The V gene lost 7 bases and the J gene lost 1 base, with 10 bases spanning the gap. The CDR3: CASRARGTDTQYF. CDR3 in DNA: TGTGCCAGCCGGGCCCGAGGCACAGATACGCAGTATTTT.

CDR3 sequence reads: CASSSSSGDTQYF. The CDR3 nucleotides are TGTGCCAGCAGCTCCTCTTCCGGGGATACGCAGTATTTT. This chain links TRBV11-2 with TRBJ2-3; D not resolved. The CDR3 covers 13 residues. From germline, CDR1 is SGHAT and CDR2 FQNNGV. With 4 bases removed from V and 6 bases from J, the gap between germline ends came to 11 bases.

The V and J genes are TRBV4-1 and TRBJ2-5; the D gene is possibly TRBD1 (6 bases). The CDR3 totals 15 residues. In germline, CDR1 is MGHRA, CDR2 YSYEKL. The V gene lost 2 bases and the J gene lost 3 bases, with 13 bases spanning the gap. The CDR3 DNA sequence: TGCGCCAGCAGCCAACTATGGACAGCCGAAGAGACCCAGTACTTC. Amino acids: CASSQLWTAEETQYF.

The chain joins TRBV10-3 to TRBJ1-1; D gene ambiguous. The germline V and J ends were trimmed by 5 bases and 1 base, with 11 bases remaining between them. Germline V gene lookup returns CDR1 ENHRY and CDR2 SYGVKD. The CDR3 covers 14 residues. The CDR3 coding sequence is TGTGCCATCAGTACTACACGGCGGAACACTGAAGCTTTCTTT. Protein: CAISTTRRNTEAFF.

V usage is TRBV29-1 and J usage is TRBJ1-5; D not resolved. In germline, CDR1 is SQVTM, CDR2 ANQGSEA. Trimming removed 5 bases from V and 1 base from J, with 9 bases in between. CDR3 size: 13 residues. The DNA for the CDR3 is TGCAGCGTTCGGGCACAGAGCAATCAGCCCCAGCATTTT. Protein: CSVRAQSNQPQHF.

This chain uses TRBV11-2 with TRBJ2-7; a possible D gene is TRBD2 (5 bases). In germline, CDR1 is SGHAT, CDR2 FQNNGV. Trimming removed 0 bases at V and 6 bases at J, with 12 bases between. This CDR3 is 14 amino acids long. DNA for the CDR3: TGTGCCAGCAGCTTAGACGCGGGCAGACCCGAGCAGTACTTC. Translating it yields CASSLDAGRPEQYF.

The chain has TRBV6-5 and TRBJ2-7, with 9 nucleotides matching TRBD1. V gave up 5 bases and J gave up 9 bases; unmatched junction bases: 11. This CDR3 contains 14 residues. The germline CDR1 and CDR2 sequences are MNHEY and SVGAGI. In nucleotides, the CDR3 is TGTGCCAGCAGTCACCGGGACAGGGTTTCGCGGCAGTACTTC. It yields the protein CASSHRDRVSRQYF.

This clone was counted between two and nine times. V and J are TRBV7-9 and TRBJ1-4; the D is unclear. V lost 3 bases and J lost 0, with 11 bases in between. The CDR3 is 16 amino acids. Germline CDR1 and CDR2: SEHNR and FQNEAQ (reference sequence). The CDR3 nucleotides are TGTGCCAGCAGCTTCACCCGGACGACAACTAATGAAAAACTGTTTTTT. It encodes CASSFTRTTTNEKLFF.

The chain couples TRBV5-1 to TRBJ2-1; TRBD2 aligns across 11 bases. Per germline, CDR1 SGHRS and CDR2 YFSETQ. V shed 3 bases, J shed 3 bases, and the junction held 5 bases outside the gene matches. The CDR3 sequence is 16 residues long. The CDR3 DNA follows: TGCGCCAGCAGCTCTACTAGCGGGAGAATCTACAATGAGCAGTTCTTC. Amino acid sequence: CASSSTSGRIYNEQFF.

This clone was seen only once. The CDR3 loop is CASIPENYEQYF. Written as DNA, the CDR3 is TGTGCCAGCATTCCGGAAAACTACGAGCAGTACTTC. The chain employs TRBV4-2 and TRBJ2-7; D ambiguous. The CDR3 has 12 amino acids. CDR1 LGHNA and CDR2 YNFKEQ come from the germline V gene. V lost 7 bases to trimming and J lost 3 bases, with 10 bases between them.

V gene TRBV9 combines with J gene TRBJ2-1; a possible D gene is TRBD2 (5 bases). The CDR3 length is 14 residues. CDR1 and CDR2 (germline): SGDLS, YYNGEE. V was shortened by 3 bases and J by 6 bases, with 13 bases between the two germline ends. CDR3 amino acids: CASSAARAFNEQFF. The CDR3 DNA follows: TGTGCCAGCAGCGCGGCGAGGGCCTTCAATGAGCAGTTCTTC.

This chain links TRBV29-1 with TRBJ2-1; TRBD2 matches 8 bases. Unmatched junction bases numbered 7, after V lost 7 bases and J lost 2 bases. Per the germline V gene, CDR1 is SQVTM and CDR2 is ANQGSEA. This CDR3 comprises 14 residues. For the CDR3, the DNA is TGCAGCGGGGGAGTAGCGGGACCCTACAATGAGCAGTTCTTC. It encodes CSGGVAGPYNEQFF.

This rearrangement joins TRBV19 to TRBJ2-1; 7 bases line up with TRBD1. V shed 5 bases and J 3 bases; nucleotides not matched to a gene: 4. This CDR3 comprises 14 residues. CDR1 is LNHDA and CDR2 is SQIVND in the germline V gene (reference sequence). The CDR3 coding sequence is TGTGCCAGTAGTTTTGGACAGGACTACAATGAGCAGTTCTTC. This sequence encodes CASSFGQDYNEQFF.

The V call is TRBV14, the J call TRBJ1-3, with no clear D. Germline loops: CDR1 SGHDN, CDR2 FVKESK. Trimming cost V 3 bases and J 7 bases, with 10 bases left between them. The CDR3 is 13 residues long. The CDR3 spells CASSHGERNTIYF. In nucleotides, the CDR3 is TGTGCCAGCAGCCACGGGGAGCGGAACACCATATATTTT.

Here the CDR3 DNA reads TGTGCCATCAGTGAAGGCAGGGATGAGCCCCAGCATTTT. Protein product: CAISEGRDEPQHF. This chain links TRBV10-3 with TRBJ1-5; D perhaps matches TRBD1 (5 bases). Trimming shortened V by 3 bases and J by 8 bases, and 11 bases separated the two germline ends. Germline V lookup: CDR1 ENHRY, CDR2 SYGVKD. This CDR3 has 13 residues.